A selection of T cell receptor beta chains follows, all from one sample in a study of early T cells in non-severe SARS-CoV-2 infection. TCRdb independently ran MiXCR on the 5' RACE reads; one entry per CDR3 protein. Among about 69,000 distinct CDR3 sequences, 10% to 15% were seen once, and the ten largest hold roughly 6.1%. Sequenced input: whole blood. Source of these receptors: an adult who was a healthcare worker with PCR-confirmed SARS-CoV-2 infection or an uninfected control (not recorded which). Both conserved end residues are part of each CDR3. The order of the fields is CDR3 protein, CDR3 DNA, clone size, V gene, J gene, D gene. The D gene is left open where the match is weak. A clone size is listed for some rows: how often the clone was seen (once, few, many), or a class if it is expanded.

CDR3aa: CAISPRVAGEGSGELFF
CDR3nt: TGTGCCATCAGTCCAAGGGTAGCGGGGGAAGGGTCCGGGGAGCTGTTTTTT
abundance: many
v_gene: TRBV10-3
j_gene: TRBJ2-2
d_gene: TRBD2

CDR3aa: CASSHSLGSSPLHF
CDR3nt: TGTGCCAGCTCCCATAGTCTGGGAAGTTCACCCCTCCACTTT
abundance: few
v_gene: TRBV5-4
j_gene: TRBJ1-6
d_gene: NA

CDR3aa: CASSPTGRNEQFF
CDR3nt: TGTGCCAGCAGCCCGACAGGTCGCAATGAGCAGTTCTTC
abundance: few
v_gene: TRBV7-3
j_gene: TRBJ2-1
d_gene: NA

CDR3aa: CASRRGTGELFF
CDR3nt: TGCGCCAGTCGGCGGGGAACCGGGGAGCTGTTTTTT
abundance: many
v_gene: TRBV5-1
j_gene: TRBJ2-2
d_gene: NA

CDR3aa: CASSLGYEQYF
CDR3nt: TGTGCCAGCAGTTTAGGATACGAGCAGTACTTC
abundance: medium-sized
v_gene: TRBV12-3/TRBV12-4
j_gene: TRBJ2-7
d_gene: NA

CDR3aa: CATSDLRGYEQYF
CDR3nt: TGTGCCACCAGTGATTTGAGGGGCTACGAGCAGTACTTC
abundance: NA
v_gene: TRBV24-1
j_gene: TRBJ2-7
d_gene: NA

CDR3aa: CASSLEGRRAYEQYF
CDR3nt: TGTGCCAGCAGCTTAGAGGGACGGAGGGCCTACGAGCAGTACTTC
abundance: many
v_gene: TRBV7-8
j_gene: TRBJ2-7
d_gene: NA

CDR3aa: CSSAFMNTEAFF
CDR3nt: TGCAGCTCCGCATTCATGAACACTGAAGCTTTCTTT
abundance: few
v_gene: TRBV29-1
j_gene: TRBJ1-1
d_gene: NA

CDR3aa: CASSRPSRAAEAFF
CDR3nt: TGTGCCAGCAGCCGACCCAGCCGGGCAGCGGAAGCTTTCTTT
abundance: many
v_gene: TRBV3-1
j_gene: TRBJ1-1
d_gene: NA

CDR3aa: CASSPPNSGGFEQYF
CDR3nt: TGTGCCAGCTCACCACCTAACTCGGGAGGGTTTGAGCAGTACTTC
abundance: many
v_gene: TRBV18
j_gene: TRBJ2-7
d_gene: TRBD2

CDR3aa: CASSGTGTYTEAFF
CDR3nt: TGTGCCAGCAGTGGAACAGGTACTTACACTGAAGCTTTCTTT
abundance: NA
v_gene: TRBV25-1
j_gene: TRBJ1-1
d_gene: NA

CDR3aa: CASSWGRITDTQYF
CDR3nt: TGTGCCAGCTCTTGGGGGCGTATCACAGATACGCAGTATTTT
abundance: many
v_gene: TRBV5-5
j_gene: TRBJ2-3
d_gene: NA

CDR3aa: CATSDFGGLSTGELFF
CDR3nt: TGTGCCACCAGTGATTTCGGGGGGCTAAGCACCGGGGAGCTGTTTTTT
abundance: NA
v_gene: TRBV24-1
j_gene: TRBJ2-2
d_gene: NA

CDR3aa: CASSLRGQGLGANVLTF
CDR3nt: TGTGCCAGCAGCTTACGCGGACAGGGCCTTGGGGCCAACGTCCTGACTTTC
abundance: many
v_gene: TRBV7-3
j_gene: TRBJ2-6
d_gene: TRBD1

CDR3aa: CASSLTGVGADTQYF
CDR3nt: TGTGCCAGCAGCCTGACGGGGGTCGGGGCAGATACGCAGTATTTT
abundance: many
v_gene: TRBV7-9
j_gene: TRBJ2-3
d_gene: NA

CDR3aa: CASSQQRDSEAFF
CDR3nt: TGTGCCAGCAGCCAACAAAGGGACAGTGAAGCTTTCTTT
abundance: many
v_gene: TRBV7-2
j_gene: TRBJ1-1
d_gene: TRBD1

CDR3aa: CATSDFSYNSYEQYF
CDR3nt: TGTGCCACCAGTGATTTTTCCTACAACTCCTACGAGCAGTACTTC
abundance: NA
v_gene: TRBV24-1
j_gene: TRBJ2-7
d_gene: NA

CDR3aa: CASSQRRKVSGANVLTF
CDR3nt: TGTGCCAGCAGCCAAAGGCGTAAGGTCTCTGGGGCCAACGTCCTGACTTTC
abundance: many
v_gene: TRBV14
j_gene: TRBJ2-6
d_gene: NA

CDR3aa: CASVGGLGYEQFF
CDR3nt: TGTGCCAGCGTAGGGGGTTTAGGGTATGAGCAGTTCTTC
abundance: many
v_gene: TRBV6-6
j_gene: TRBJ2-1
d_gene: NA

CDR3aa: CAWRRSGSGNTIYF
CDR3nt: TGTGCCTGGAGAAGGTCCGGTTCTGGAAACACCATATATTTT
abundance: few
v_gene: TRBV30
j_gene: TRBJ1-3
d_gene: NA